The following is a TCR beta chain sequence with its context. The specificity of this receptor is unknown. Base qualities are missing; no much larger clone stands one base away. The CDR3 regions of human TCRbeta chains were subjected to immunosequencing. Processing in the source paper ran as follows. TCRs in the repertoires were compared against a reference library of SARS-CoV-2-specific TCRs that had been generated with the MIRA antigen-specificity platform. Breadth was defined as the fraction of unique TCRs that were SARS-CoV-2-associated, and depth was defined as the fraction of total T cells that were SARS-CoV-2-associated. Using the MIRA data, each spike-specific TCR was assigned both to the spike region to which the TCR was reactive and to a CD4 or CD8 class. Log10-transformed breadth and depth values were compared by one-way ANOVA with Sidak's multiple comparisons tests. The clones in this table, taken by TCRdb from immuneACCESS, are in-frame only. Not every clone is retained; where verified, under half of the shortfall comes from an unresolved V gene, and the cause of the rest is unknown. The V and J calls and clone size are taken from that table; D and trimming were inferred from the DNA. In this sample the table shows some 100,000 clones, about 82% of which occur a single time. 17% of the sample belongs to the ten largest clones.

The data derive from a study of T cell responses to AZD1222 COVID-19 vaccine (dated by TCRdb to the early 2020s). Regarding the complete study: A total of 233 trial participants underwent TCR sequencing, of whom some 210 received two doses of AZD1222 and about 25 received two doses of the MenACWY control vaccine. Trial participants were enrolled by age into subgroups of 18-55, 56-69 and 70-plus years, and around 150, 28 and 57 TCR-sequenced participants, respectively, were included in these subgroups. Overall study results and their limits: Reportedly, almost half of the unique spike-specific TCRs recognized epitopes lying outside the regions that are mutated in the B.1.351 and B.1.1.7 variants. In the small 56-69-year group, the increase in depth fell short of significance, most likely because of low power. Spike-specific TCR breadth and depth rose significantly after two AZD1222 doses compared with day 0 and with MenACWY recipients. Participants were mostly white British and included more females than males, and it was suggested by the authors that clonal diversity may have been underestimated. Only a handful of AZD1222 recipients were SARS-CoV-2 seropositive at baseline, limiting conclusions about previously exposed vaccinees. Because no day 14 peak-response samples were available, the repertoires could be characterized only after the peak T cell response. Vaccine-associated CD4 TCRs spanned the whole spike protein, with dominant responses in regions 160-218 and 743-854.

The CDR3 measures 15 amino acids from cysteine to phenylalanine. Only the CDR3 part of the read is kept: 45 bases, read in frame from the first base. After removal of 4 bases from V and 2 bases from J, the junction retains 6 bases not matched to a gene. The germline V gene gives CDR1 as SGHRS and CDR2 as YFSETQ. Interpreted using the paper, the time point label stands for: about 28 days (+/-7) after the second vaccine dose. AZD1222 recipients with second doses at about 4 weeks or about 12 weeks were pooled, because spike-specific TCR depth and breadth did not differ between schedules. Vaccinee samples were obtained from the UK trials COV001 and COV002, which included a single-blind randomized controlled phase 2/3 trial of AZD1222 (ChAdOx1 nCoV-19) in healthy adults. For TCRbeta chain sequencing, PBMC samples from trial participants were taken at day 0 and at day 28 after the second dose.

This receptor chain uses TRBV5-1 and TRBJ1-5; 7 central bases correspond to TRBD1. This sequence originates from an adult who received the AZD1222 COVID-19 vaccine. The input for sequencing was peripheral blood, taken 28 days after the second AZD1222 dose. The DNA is TGCGCCAGCAGCAAGACAGGGACACGCAATCAGCCCCAGCATTTT. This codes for CASSKTGTRNQPQHF. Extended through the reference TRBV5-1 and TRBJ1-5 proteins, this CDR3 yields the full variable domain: KAGVTQTPRYLIKTRGQQVTLSCSPISGHRSVSWYQQTPGQGLQFLFEYFSETQRNKGNFPGRFSGRQFSNSRSEMNVSTLELGDSALYLCASSKTGTRNQPQHFGDGTRLSIL.